A selection of T cell receptor beta chains follows, all from one sample in a study of OX40 agonist ivuxolimab in advanced cancers. Clones were sequenced by immunoSEQ multiplex PCR, and TCRdb holds only the in-frame ones, with some missing. Of roughly 140,000 clones in the sample, 94% were seen once. The sample was CD4+ or CD8+ T cells sorted from blood, taken in a trial of the OX40 agonist ivuxolimab. These TCRs come from an adult with an advanced solid tumor such as melanoma, head and neck, liver or kidney cancer. Both conserved end residues are part of each CDR3. The order of the fields is D gene, V gene, clone size, J gene, CDR3 DNA, CDR3 protein. A D gene is named only where the DNA matches it firmly. The size entry is marked missing in some rows and otherwise reads once, few, many or a size class.

>.|TRBV6-1|.|TRBJ2-3
TGTGCCAGCAGTGAGACCGGGACGGCTAGCACAGATACGCAGTATTTT
CASSETGTASTDTQYF
>.|TRBV19|.|TRBJ1-1
TGTGCCAGTAGGTTGGTAGGGAGGAACACTGAAGCTTTCTTT
CASRLVGRNTEAFF
>.|TRBV7-2|.|TRBJ2-7
TGTGCCAGCAGCTTAGAGGTACTAGCCTACGAGCAGTACTTC
CASSLEVLAYEQYF
>.|TRBV7-2|.|TRBJ2-7
TGTGCCAGCAGCCCCCCGGACAGCTTCCTACGAAAGCAGTACTTC
CASSPPDSFLRKQYF
>.|TRBV5-4|.|TRBJ2-1
TGTGCCAGCAGCTTGGCGGCCTCCTACAATGAGCAGTTCTTC
CASSLAASYNEQFF
>TRBD1|TRBV9|.|TRBJ2-7
TGTGCCAGCAGCGTGTCGACAGGGAAAGGCGAGCAGTACTTC
CASSVSTGKGEQYF
>TRBD1|TRBV7-9|.|TRBJ2-7
TGTGCCAGCAGCAAGGGACAGGGGGGCTCCTACGAGCAGTACTTC
CASSKGQGGSYEQYF
>TRBD1|TRBV4-1|once|TRBJ1-5
TGCGCCAGCAGCCAAGTGGCGGGACAGCTCAATCAGCCCCAGCATTTT
CASSQVAGQLNQPQHF
>.|TRBV4-3|few|TRBJ1-1
TGCGCCAGCAGCCGCACCTCGGGAGGGCCCACTGAAGCTTTCTTT
CASSRTSGGPTEAFF
>TRBD1|TRBV19|.|TRBJ1-5
TGTGCCAGTAGAGCGTTAGGGGGCCTTTATAGCAATCAGCCCCAGCATTTT
CASRALGGLYSNQPQHF
>TRBD1|TRBV29-1|.|TRBJ1-5
TGCAGCGTTTCTACAGGGGGCAGTGGCAATCAGCCCCAGCATTTT
CSVSTGGSGNQPQHF
>.|TRBV11-1|once|TRBJ2-7
TGTGCCAGCAGCTTAGGCAACTACGAGCAGTACTTC
CASSLGNYEQYF
>.|TRBV6-4|.|TRBJ1-2
TGTGCCAGCAGTGACTCTTGGGAGGCGGCTAAGGGTGGCTACACCTTC
CASSDSWEAAKGGYTF
>.|TRBV2|.|TRBJ2-1
TGTGCCAGCACAGTGGGCAATGAGCAGTTCTTC
CASTVGNEQFF
>TRBD2|TRBV10-3|.|TRBJ2-7
TGTGCCATCAGTGAGTCGCTAGCGGGCCGGGCGTACGAGCAGTACTTC
CAISESLAGRAYEQYF
>.|TRBV5-6|once|TRBJ2-1
TGTGCCAGCAGCCAAGCAGGGGCCCCAAGATACAATGAGCAGTTCTTC
CASSQAGAPRYNEQFF
>.|TRBV29-1|.|TRBJ2-3
TGCAGCGTGCGGGGGCTTAGCACAGATACGCAGTATTTT
CSVRGLSTDTQYF
>.|TRBV6-6|.|TRBJ1-1
TGTGCCAGCACCTCACGCGGGCGGAGCCTTGAAGCTTTCTTT
CASTSRGRSLEAFF
>TRBD1|TRBV7-2|.|TRBJ1-3
TGTGCCAGCAGCTACCGACAGGGTGAAAACACCATATATTTT
CASSYRQGENTIYF
>.|TRBV11-3|.|TRBJ1-1
TGTGCCAGCAGCCCCTCAGGACGGAACACTGAAGCTTTCTTT
CASSPSGRNTEAFF
>.|TRBV5-5|once|TRBJ1-1
TGTGCCAGCAGCTTGGCCCCATCGGGGGAAGCTTTCTTT
CASSLAPSGEAFF
>.|TRBV7-2|.|TRBJ1-5
TGTGCCAGCAGCTTAGAACAGAACTATCAGCCCCAGCATTTT
CASSLEQNYQPQHF
>.|TRBV5-1|.|TRBJ2-2
TGCGCCAGCACCGTGGGACCACACACCGGGGAGCTGTTTTTT
CASTVGPHTGELFF
>TRBD1|TRBV6-5|.|TRBJ1-2
TGTGCCAGCAGTCCCCTGGACAGGGATGGCTACACCTTC
CASSPLDRDGYTF
>.|TRBV7-9|.|TRBJ1-6
TGTGCCAGCAGCTTAGGGCCAGAAGTTAATTCACCCCTCCACTTT
CASSLGPEVNSPLHF
>.|TRBV7-2|.|TRBJ1-4
TGTGCCAGCAGCTTAGGGTATAATGAAAAACTGTTTTTT
CASSLGYNEKLFF
>.|TRBV28|.|TRBJ2-7
TGTGCCAGCAGTCCATACGACCCCTACGAGCAGTACTTC
CASSPYDPYEQYF
>TRBD1|TRBV6-4|.|TRBJ1-6
TGTGCCAGCAGAATCGGACAGGAATATAATTCACCCCTCCACTTT
CASRIGQEYNSPLHF
>.|TRBV5-1|.|TRBJ2-5
TGCGCCAGCAGCTCTACCGGGACTCAGGGAGAGACCCAGTACTTC
CASSSTGTQGETQYF
>.|TRBV5-1|.|TRBJ2-3
TGCGCCAGCAGCTTACTCGACTTAGCAGATACGCAGTATTTT
CASSLLDLADTQYF
>.|TRBV11-2|.|TRBJ1-1
TGTGCCAGCAGCTACGGGCCGTATGAGGCTTTCTTT
CASSYGPYEAFF
>TRBD1|TRBV7-2|.|TRBJ2-7
TGTGCCAGCAGCTTAGTGGCAGGGGGAGACTACGAGCAGTACTTC
CASSLVAGGDYEQYF
>TRBD1|TRBV9|.|TRBJ2-7
TGTGCCAGCAGCGTAGAACCCGGACAGGCGGCCTACGAGCAGTACTTC
CASSVEPGQAAYEQYF
>.|TRBV7-2|.|TRBJ2-1
TGTGCCAGCAGCTTACCGGGACACTATGAGCAGTTCTTC
CASSLPGHYEQFF
>TRBD2|TRBV2|.|TRBJ2-5
TGTGCCAGCAGTGCCCGGCCTAGCGGGGGGTGGGAGACCCAGTACTTC
CASSARPSGGWETQYF
>.|TRBV7-2|.|TRBJ2-5
TGTGCCAGCAGCTTAGTCCGTGACATCCGGGGGCTGCAAGAGACCCAGTACTTC
CASSLVRDIRGLQETQYF
>.|TRBV18|.|TRBJ2-2
TGTGCCAGCTCACCCATGCGGAACACCGGGGAGCTGTTTTTT
CASSPMRNTGELFF
>.|TRBV4-1|.|TRBJ1-4
TGCGCCAGCAGCCAACCCTTAAGGGACCCCAGAGAAAAACTGTTTTTT
CASSQPLRDPREKLFF
>.|TRBV7-9|.|TRBJ2-3
TGTGCCAGCAGCAAAGCGGGCTCAAGAGATACGCAGTATTTT
CASSKAGSRDTQYF
>.|TRBV20-1|.|TRBJ2-2
TGCAGTGCTAGAGGAGGGAGGGAGCTGTTTTTT
CSARGGRELFF
>.|TRBV7-9|.|TRBJ1-5
TGTGCCAGCAGCTCAACCCCAGGGACTCTGAGGTTAAATCAGCCCCAGCATTTT
CASSSTPGTLRLNQPQHF
>.|TRBV10-1|.|TRBJ2-1
TGCGCCAGCAGTGCGGTAAATTCCTACAATGAGCAGTTCTTC
CASSAVNSYNEQFF
>TRBD1|TRBV11-1|.|TRBJ2-1
TGTGCCAGCAGCTTGGCCCCGTGGACAGGGAGACACAATGAGCAGTTCTTC
CASSLAPWTGRHNEQFF
>.|TRBV20-1|.|TRBJ2-7
TGCAGTGCCATGACAGGTTACGAGCAGTACTTC
CSAMTGYEQYF
>TRBD2|TRBV6-6|.|TRBJ2-7
TGTGCCAGCAGAACGACTAGCGGGAGAGCCTACGAGCAGTACTTC
CASRTTSGRAYEQYF
>TRBD1|TRBV7-2|.|TRBJ2-1
TGTGCCAGCAGCTCCGCGGGGACAGGGGAGTGGCGGGAGCAGTTCTTC
CASSSAGTGEWREQFF
>TRBD2|TRBV19|.|TRBJ2-1
TGTGCCAGTAGTAACCTAGCGGGAGGAACCAATGAGCAGTTCTTC
CASSNLAGGTNEQFF
>.|TRBV28|.|TRBJ2-1
TGTGCCAGCAGTTTAGGGGGCTTTGCCTACAATGAGCAGTTCTTC
CASSLGGFAYNEQFF
>.|TRBV11-2|.|TRBJ2-1
TGTGCCAGCAGCCGGGGGAGTCTGGGCCTCGGCAATGAGCAGTTCTTC
CASSRGSLGLGNEQFF
>TRBD2|TRBV7-7|.|TRBJ2-5
TGTGCTAGCAGCCCCGGACTAGCGGGAGCCGAAGAGACCCAGTACTTC
CASSPGLAGAEETQYF
>TRBD1|TRBV27|.|TRBJ1-6
TGTGCCAGCATTGCCGACAGGGGGATGGATCCCCTCCACTTT
CASIADRGMDPLHF
>TRBD1|TRBV7-3|.|TRBJ2-7
TGTGCCAGCAGCTTAGAGGGGGCGGCCTACGAGCAGTACTTC
CASSLEGAAYEQYF
>.|TRBV28|.|TRBJ2-7
TGTGCCAGCAGTTTAATCAACGAGCAGTACTTC
CASSLINEQYF